This T cell receptor beta chain appears in the sequencing data of a study of shared clonotypes between healthy human individuals. A remark on this clone: The target antigen is unknown.

In the naive CD8 group, cells lacked CD45RO and were positively selected for CCR7, so terminally differentiated effector memory CD45RA+ cells were left out. Germline CDR1 reads LNHDA; CDR2 reads SQIVND (reference sequence). Trimming stripped 1 base from V and 8 bases from J, with 15 bases between. CDR3 length equals 15 residues. Study-level points and caveats: The study found about 5% of naive CD4 clonotypes shared across four donors. When compared with the clonotypes that were shared by all four sorted-subset donors, the non-shared clonotypes turned out to have lower generation probabilities. On the whole, naive subsets had larger estimated richness than memory subsets had. Rarefaction exposed incomplete sorted-subset sequencing despite large depth.

Using immunoSEQ multiplex PCR, the repertoire was profiled, and TCRdb retains in-frame clones only, with some absent. The sample has over 750,000 clones, 96% seen once. Sample: naive CD8+ T cells sorted from blood. This sequence was found in a man aged 30-40 years in good health. V usage is TRBV19 and J usage is TRBJ2-1; tentatively, D is TRBD1 or TRBD2 (5 bases each). CDR3 in amino acids: CASSIAGRLRDEQFF. CDR3 sequence (DNA): TGTGCCAGTAGTATAGCGGGACGACTTAGGGATGAGCAGTTCTTC. The complete variable domain, with remaining parts taken from reference TRBV19 and TRBJ2-1, reads DGGITQSPKYLFRKEGQNVTLSCEQNLNHDAMYWYRQDPGQGLRLIYYSQIVNDFQKGDIAEGYSVSREKKESFPLTVTSAQKNPTAFYLCASSIAGRLRDEQFFGPGTRLTVL.